The TCR beta chain under discussion was sequenced for a study of early T cells in non-severe SARS-CoV-2 infection. As for the study in general: Sequencing of unsorted whole blood was done on bulk RNA, leaving chains unpaired.

Only a few counts were recorded for this clonotype. A single record per CDR3 protein comes from TCRdb applying MiXCR to the 5' RACE reads. This table holds some 97,000 distinct CDR3 sequences, approximately 11% found once. The input for sequencing was whole blood, taken at baseline. The TCR originated in an adult who was a healthcare worker with PCR-confirmed SARS-CoV-2 infection or an uninfected control (not recorded which).

CDR3 region: CSVEERGQGAYGYTF. The CDR3 DNA reads as TGCAGCGTTGAAGAAAGGGGACAGGGAGCCTATGGCTACACCTTC. The V call is TRBV29-1, the J call TRBJ1-2; TRBD1 agrees at 9 bases. Per germline, CDR1 SQVTM and CDR2 ANQGSEA. The CDR3 runs to 15 residues. J was trimmed by 4 bases and V by 0 bases; bases with no gene match: 6. Full variable domain (missing parts from reference TRBV29-1 and TRBJ1-2): SAVISQKPSRDICQRGTSLTIQCQVDSQVTMMFWYRQQPGQSLTLIATANQGSEATYESGFVIDKFPISRPNLTFSTLTVSNMSPEDSSIYLCSVEERGQGAYGYTFGSGTRLTVV.